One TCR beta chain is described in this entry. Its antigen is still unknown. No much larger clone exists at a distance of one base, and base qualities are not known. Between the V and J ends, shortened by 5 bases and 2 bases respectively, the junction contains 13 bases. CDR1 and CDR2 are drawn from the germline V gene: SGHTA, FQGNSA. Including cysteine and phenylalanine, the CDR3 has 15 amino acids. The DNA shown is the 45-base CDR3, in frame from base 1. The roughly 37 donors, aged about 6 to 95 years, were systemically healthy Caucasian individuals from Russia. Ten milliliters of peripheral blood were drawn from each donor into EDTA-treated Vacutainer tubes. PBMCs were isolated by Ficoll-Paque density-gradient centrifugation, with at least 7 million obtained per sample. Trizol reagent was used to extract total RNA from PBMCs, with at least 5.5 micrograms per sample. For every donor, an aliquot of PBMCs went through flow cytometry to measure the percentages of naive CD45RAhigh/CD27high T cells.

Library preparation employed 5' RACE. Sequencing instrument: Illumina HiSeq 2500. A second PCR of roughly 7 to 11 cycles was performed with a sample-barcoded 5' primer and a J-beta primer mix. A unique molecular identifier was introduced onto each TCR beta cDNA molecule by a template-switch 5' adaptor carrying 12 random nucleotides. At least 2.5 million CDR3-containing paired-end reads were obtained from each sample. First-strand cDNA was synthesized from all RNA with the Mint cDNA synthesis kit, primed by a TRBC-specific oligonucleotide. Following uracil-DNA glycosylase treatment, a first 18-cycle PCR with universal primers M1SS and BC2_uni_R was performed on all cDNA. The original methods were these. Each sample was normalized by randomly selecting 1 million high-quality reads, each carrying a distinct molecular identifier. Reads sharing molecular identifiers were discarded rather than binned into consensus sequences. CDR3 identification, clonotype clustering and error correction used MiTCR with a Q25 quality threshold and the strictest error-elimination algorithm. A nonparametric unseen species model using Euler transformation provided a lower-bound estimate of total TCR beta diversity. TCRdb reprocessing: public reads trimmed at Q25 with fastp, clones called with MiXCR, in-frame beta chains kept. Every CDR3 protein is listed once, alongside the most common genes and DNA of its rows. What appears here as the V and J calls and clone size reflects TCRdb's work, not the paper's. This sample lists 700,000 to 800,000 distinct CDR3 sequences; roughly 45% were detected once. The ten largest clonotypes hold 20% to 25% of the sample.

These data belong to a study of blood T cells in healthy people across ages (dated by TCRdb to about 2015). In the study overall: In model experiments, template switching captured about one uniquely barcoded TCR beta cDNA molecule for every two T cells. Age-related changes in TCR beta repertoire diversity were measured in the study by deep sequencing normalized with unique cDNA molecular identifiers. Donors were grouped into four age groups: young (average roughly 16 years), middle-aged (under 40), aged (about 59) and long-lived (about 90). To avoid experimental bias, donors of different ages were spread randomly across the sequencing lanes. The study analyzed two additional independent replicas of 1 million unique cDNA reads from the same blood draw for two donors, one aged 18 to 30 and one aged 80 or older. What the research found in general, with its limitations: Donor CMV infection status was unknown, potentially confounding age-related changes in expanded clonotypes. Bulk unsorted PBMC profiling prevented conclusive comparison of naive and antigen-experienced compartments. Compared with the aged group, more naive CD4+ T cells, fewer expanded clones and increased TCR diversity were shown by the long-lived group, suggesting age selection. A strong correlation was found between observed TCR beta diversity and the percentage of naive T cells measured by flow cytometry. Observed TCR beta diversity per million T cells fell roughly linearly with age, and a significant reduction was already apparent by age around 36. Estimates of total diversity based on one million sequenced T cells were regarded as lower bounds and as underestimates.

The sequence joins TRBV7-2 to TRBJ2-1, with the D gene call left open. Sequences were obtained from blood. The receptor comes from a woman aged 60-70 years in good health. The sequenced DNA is TGTGCCAGCAGCCCAGAGACCGCCCCCTACAATGAGCAGTTCTTC. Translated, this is CASSPETAPYNEQFF.